This is a list of T cell receptor beta chains from one sample in a study of T-cell reconstitution after alpha-beta-depleted transplantation in children. A single record per CDR3 protein comes from TCRdb applying MiXCR to the PCR reads. Of around 600,000 distinct CDR3 sequences listed, roughly a tenth are singletons. This sample comprised PBMCs from the stem cell graft donor, obtained from the stem cell graft. The receptor source for this set is a human donor who donated a stem cell graft to a child with acute myeloid leukemia. The CDR3 runs from the conserved cysteine through the conserved F or W. D genes are given only for firm matches. Not all rows give a size; the values are once, few, many and, for expanded clones, a class.

>NA|TRBJ2-2|TRBV5-5|NA
CASSIVGLPGELFF
TGTGCCAGCAGCATCGTTGGACTTCCCGGGGAGCTGTTTTTT
>TRBD2|TRBJ2-2|TRBV7-2|many
CASSPLAVAGELFF
TGTGCCAGCAGCCCTCTAGCGGTAGCCGGGGAGCTGTTTTTT
>NA|TRBJ2-3|TRBV7-9|many
CASSPLGRSTDTQYF
TGTGCCAGCAGCCCCCTCGGGCGAAGCACAGATACGCAGTATTTT
>TRBD2|TRBJ2-3|TRBV11-1|NA
CASSFAGTSGRGTDTQYF
TGTGCCAGCAGCTTCGCCGGGACTAGCGGGAGGGGCACAGATACGCAGTATTTT
>TRBD1|TRBJ1-5|TRBV25-1|many
CASRTGDQPQHF
TGTGCCAGCAGGACAGGGGATCAGCCCCAGCATTTT
>NA|TRBJ1-2|TRBV4-3|many
CASSQDTPGTEHYSYGYTF
TGCGCCAGCAGCCAAGACACCCCCGGGACGGAACACTATTCCTATGGCTACACCTTC
>TRBD1|TRBJ1-1|TRBV12-3/TRBV12-4|many
CASSPQRTGFGAEAFF
TGTGCCAGCAGTCCACAGAGGACAGGTTTTGGCGCTGAAGCTTTCTTT
>TRBD1|TRBJ1-6|TRBV7-9|many
CASSFRFKGQGNSPLHF
TGTGCCAGCAGCTTCCGATTCAAGGGACAGGGGAATTCACCCCTCCACTTT
>NA|TRBJ2-2|TRBV28|few
CASWNPRRGSTGELFF
TGTGCCAGCTGGAATCCGCGCAGGGGAAGCACCGGGGAGCTGTTTTTT
>NA|TRBJ1-5|TRBV7-6|NA
CASSLSPSNQPQHF
TGTGCCAGCAGCTTATCGCCGAGCAATCAGCCCCAGCATTTT
>NA|TRBJ1-3|TRBV20-1|NA
CSASPAASGNTIYF
TGCAGTGCTAGTCCGGCTGCCTCTGGAAACACCATATATTTT
>TRBD2|TRBJ2-1|TRBV7-9|NA
CASSPRSSGRGIMRQFF
TGTGCCAGCAGCCCACGTTCTAGCGGGAGGGGAATTATGCGGCAGTTCTTC
>TRBD1|TRBJ2-7|TRBV29-1|many
CSVAPLQGTYEQYF
TGCAGCGTTGCCCCCTTACAGGGGACCTACGAGCAGTACTTC
>NA|TRBJ2-7|TRBV4-3|many
CASSQDRGWEQYF
TGCGCCAGCAGCCAAGACCGAGGGTGGGAGCAGTACTTC
>NA|TRBJ1-4|TRBV6-2/TRBV6-3|few
CASASGEKLFF
TGTGCCAGCGCCTCTGGTGAAAAACTGTTTTTT
>NA|TRBJ1-1|TRBV27|many
CASSLSRGNTHETFF
TGTGCCAGCAGTTTATCTCGGGGTAACACTCATGAGACTTTCTTT